The source of this T cell receptor (beta chain) is a study of T-cell memory formation after mild COVID-19. Study-wide background: TCR clusters were mostly confined to one donor each.

Between the trimmed V and J ends, which lost 3 bases and 3 bases, there was a span of 16 bases. Germline V gives CDR1 MNHEY, CDR2 SMNVEV (reference sequence). The CDR3 covers 16 residues. TCRdb independently ran MiXCR on the 5' RACE reads; one entry per CDR3 protein. The sample lists fewer than 75,000 distinct CDR3 sequences, 10% to 15% occurring once. Sequenced sample: PBMCs or a T cell subset sorted from them (not recorded which). The source of this sequence is a man aged 18 to 30 who had mild COVID-19 (a few samples of this study predate the infection). Cell type and time point are not known. The chain carries TRBV27 and TRBJ2-3; D unresolved. CDR3 nucleotides: TGTGCCAGCAGTTTCTCCACAACCTATCGAACAGATACGCAGTATTTT. Encoded protein: CASSFSTTYRTDTQYF.